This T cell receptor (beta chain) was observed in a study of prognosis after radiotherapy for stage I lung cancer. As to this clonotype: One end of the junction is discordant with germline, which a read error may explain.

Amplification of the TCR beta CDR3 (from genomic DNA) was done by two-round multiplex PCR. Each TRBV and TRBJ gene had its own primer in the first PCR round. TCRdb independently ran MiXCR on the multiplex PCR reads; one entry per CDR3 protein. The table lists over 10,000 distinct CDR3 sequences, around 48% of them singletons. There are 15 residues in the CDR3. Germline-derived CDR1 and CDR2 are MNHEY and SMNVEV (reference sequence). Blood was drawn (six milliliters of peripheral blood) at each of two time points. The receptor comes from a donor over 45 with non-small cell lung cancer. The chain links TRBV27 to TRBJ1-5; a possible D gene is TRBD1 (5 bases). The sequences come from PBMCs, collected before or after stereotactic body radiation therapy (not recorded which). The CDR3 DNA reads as TGTGCCAGCAGTTCCAGGGCGTTTAGCAATCAGTCCCAGAATTTT. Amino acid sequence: CASSSRAFSNQSQNF.